This T cell receptor beta chain is drawn from a study of cytotoxic CD8 clonotypes in ibrutinib-treated CLL. This clone has just one count. Its antigen remains unknown. Germline V gene lookup returns CDR1 SGDLS and CDR2 YYNGEE. The CDR3 is made up of 14 amino acids. The V end was cut by 4 bases, the J end by 4 bases, with 11 bases between. Study-wide results and limits: Sustained-remission patients were sampled at different times than progressing patients were.

This table comes from immunoSEQ multiplex PCR, and its TCRdb copy is limited to in-frame clones, with some not included. The sample consists of about 140,000 clones, around 81% of them appearing once. The TCR was taken from a human donor with chronic lymphocytic leukemia. The genes are TRBV9 and TRBJ2-2; D not certain. The material was PBMCs, obtained after 36 months of ibrutinib treatment. The CDR3 sequence is CASSPQVGTGELFF. In DNA form, the CDR3 reads TGTGCCAGCAGCCCCCAAGTTGGCACCGGGGAGCTGTTTTTT.